This TCR beta chain was sequenced during a study of T cell repertoires in cytomegalovirus infection. Overall study context: Alongside well-studied HLA-B-restricted CMV epitopes, recently identified HLA-C-restricted CMV epitopes were also used. Indications came from public TCR beta signatures; they pointed to CMV infection and to a matching HLA type.

The trim removed 8 bases at V and 5 bases at J, leaving 10 bases unmatched. This CDR3 comprises 14 residues. TCRdb re-analysed the reads in MiXCR, keeping a single row per CDR3 protein. The table shows roughly 500,000 distinct CDR3 sequences, with 30% to 35% occurring only once. A note on this clonotype: Its antigen is undetermined.

Whole-study results and caveats: What dominated the ex vivo response were HLA-C-restricted CMV-specific TCR beta clonotypes. Summed public TCR beta family frequency identified CMV carriers bearing the relevant HLA.

Here the sequenced sample was cultured PBMCs, taken from culture after CMV antigen stimulation. This clonotype originated in a human donor in good health (CMV status not recorded). Some clones in this sample may be carry-over from other donors' samples. The chain combines TRBV23-1 with TRBJ2-5; 8 positions match TRBD2. TRBV23-1 is assigned to the ORF class and has an uncertain function. CDR3 nucleotide sequence: TGCGCCAGCGGGCGCGGGGGGCGCCGGGAGACCCAGTACTTC. It is translated as CASGRGGRRETQYF.